These 20 T cell receptor beta chains were all obtained from the same sample, sequenced in a study of shared clonotypes between healthy human individuals. TCRdb's copy holds only in-frame clones and misses some; the assay was immunoSEQ multiplex PCR. The data show hundreds of thousands of clones, roughly three quarters seen once. The sequenced material came from PBMCs. The receptors derive from a woman between 40 and 50 years old in good health. Some clones in this sample may be carry-over from other donors' samples.

This clone was observed a few times. The chain recombines TRBV11-3 with TRBJ2-1; 7 bases align to TRBD1. V was clipped by 3 bases and J by 7 bases; unmatched bases: 0. CDR1 is SGHNT and CDR2 is YENEEA in the germline V gene. The CDR3 totals 12 residues. The CDR3 nucleotides are TGTGCCAGCAGCTTGACAGGGAATGAGCAGTTCTTC. Protein sequence: CASSLTGNEQFF.

The chain is built from TRBV30 and TRBJ2-1; 7 bases match TRBD2. Per germline, CDR1 GTSNPN and CDR2 SVGIG (reference sequence). The length of the CDR3 is 15 residues. V lost 6 bases to trimming and J lost 3 bases; unmatched junction nucleotides: 11. The CDR3 DNA sequence: TGTGCCTGCAATGAGTGGCTAGCGGACTACAATGAGCAGTTCTTC. It yields the protein CACNEWLADYNEQFF.

For this clone: The conserved phenylalanine or tryptophan is not found at the CDR3 terminus, so this likely reflects a read error. The chain joins TRBV4-1 to TRBJ2-4, with D possibly TRBD2 on 6 matching bases. The CDR3 sequence is 16 residues long. Trimming took off 1 base at V and 5 bases at J, with 15 bases between the two ends. From germline, CDR1 is MGHRA and CDR2 YSYEKL. In nucleotides, the CDR3 is TGCGCCAGCAGCCAAGGTGTTCGGGGGTCCCAAAACATTCAGTACCTC. Translating gives CASSQGVRGSQNIQYL.

As to this clone: A far larger clone is just one base off, so this is likely a read error. The genes are TRBV2 and TRBJ2-7, with 7 bases matching TRBD2. V lost 4 bases, J lost 1 base, and 10 bases stayed unmatched. This CDR3 spans 16 amino acids. Germline-derived CDR1 and CDR2 are SNHLY and FYNNEI. In DNA form, the CDR3 reads TGTGCCAGCAGTGTACCCAGCGGGATGGGGTCCTACGAGCAGTACTTC. The encoded protein is CASSVPSGMGSYEQYF.

The chain has TRBV6-4 and TRBJ2-1, with TRBD2 identical over 11 bases. CDR1 MRHNA and CDR2 SNTAGT come from the germline V gene. The J segment lost 3 bases and the V segment lost 4 bases, leaving 2 bases of the junction unmatched. The CDR3 has 15 amino acids. Here the CDR3 DNA reads TGTGCCAGCAGTGGCGGGACTAGCGGCTACAATGAGCAGTTCTTC. Translated: CASSGGTSGYNEQFF.

The CDR3 spells CASSDLSGGYNEQFF. The CDR3 coding sequence is TGTGCCAGCAGTGACCTTAGCGGTGGGTACAATGAGCAGTTCTTC. The rearrangement joins TRBV6-1 to TRBJ2-1, with D possibly being TRBD2 (6 bases). Trimming cost V 3 bases and J 4 bases, with 13 bases left between them. The CDR3 is 15 residues long. Germline CDR1 MNHNS, CDR2 SASEGT.

This clone was detected only a few times. V and J are TRBV18 and TRBJ2-1; D gene uncertain. This CDR3 has 16 residues. V shed 0 bases and J shed 2 bases, with 11 bases lying between them. Looked up from germline, CDR1 is KGHSH and CDR2 is LQKENI. CDR3 sequence (DNA): TGTGCCAGCTCACCACCGGTGGGTTTCGCCTACAATGAGCAGTTCTTC. Its translation is CASSPPVGFAYNEQFF.

The chain uses TRBV10-2 and TRBJ2-5; 9 positions match TRBD2. Germline trimming cut 4 bases from V and 0 bases from J; bases unmatched to any gene: 6. This CDR3 has 16 amino acids. Germline CDR1 WSHSY, CDR2 SAAADI. CDR3 protein: CASSGESSGNQETQYF. The CDR3 coding sequence is TGCGCCAGCAGTGGGGAATCTAGCGGGAACCAAGAGACCCAGTACTTC.

As concerns this clone: A far larger clone is one nucleotide away, so this likely arose from a read error. This rearrangement joins TRBV5-5 to TRBJ1-2; TRBD1 is a possible D gene (6 bases). The V gene's germline CDR1 is SGHKS and CDR2 YYEKEE (reference sequence). V was shortened by 1 base and J by 6 bases, with 16 bases between the two germline ends. CDR3 size: 15 residues. The CDR3 DNA sequence: TGTGCCAGCAGCTTGCCGCCAACAGGGAAGGATGGCTACACCTTC. It is translated as CASSLPPTGKDGYTF.

J is TRBJ1-2 and V is TRBV5-1; 7 bases are shared with TRBD1. V dropped 4 bases and J dropped 3; count of bases not matched to a gene: 6. CDR1 is SGHRS and CDR2 is YFSETQ in the germline V gene. This CDR3 has 14 amino acids. This CDR3 is CASSTSGGDYGYTF. As DNA, the CDR3 is TGCGCCAGCAGCACCTCAGGGGGTGACTATGGCTACACCTTC.

The chain joins TRBV5-6 to TRBJ1-5; D unclear. Deletions cut 3 bases from V and 6 bases from J, with 22 bases between. Per germline, CDR1 SGHDT and CDR2 YYEEEE. This CDR3 is built from 17 residues. CDR3 in amino acids: CASSSLGRRGPGQPQHF. Written as DNA, the CDR3 is TGTGCCAGCAGCTCACTAGGACGACGAGGGCCAGGTCAGCCCCAGCATTTT.

Note on this clone: A far larger clone lies a single base away; this is likely a read error. This specimen includes other DNA sequences encoding the same CDR3. The chain carries TRBV4-2 and TRBJ2-7; the D gene could be TRBD1 or TRBD2 (6 bases each). From germline, CDR1 is LGHNA and CDR2 YNFKEQ. The CDR3 is 14 amino acids. The CDR3 coding sequence is TGTGCCAGCAGCGGTCTCGGGGGCTCCTACGAGCAATACTTC. Encoded protein: CASSGLGGSYEQYF.

Concerning this clone: The likely explanation is a read error, given a far larger clone one base away. This sample also contains other DNA sequences that code for the same CDR3. J is TRBJ1-5 and V is TRBV28; tentative D call: TRBD1 (6 bases). The CDR3 is 14 amino acids. The ends were cut back, 3 bases at V and 6 bases at J, with 12 bases in the middle. The V gene's germline CDR1 is MDHEN and CDR2 SYDVKM. CDR3: CASSFGGAGQPQHF. DNA for the CDR3: TGTGCCAGCAGTTTTGGGGGGGCAGGTCAGCCCCAGCATTTT.

This chain uses TRBV5-1 with TRBJ1-1, with 7 bases that match TRBD1. Germline assignment: CDR1 SGHRS and CDR2 YFSETQ. This CDR3 is built from 14 residues. Trimming removed 4 bases from V and 8 bases from J; junction bases left unmatched: 11. The CDR3 DNA reads as TGCGCCAGCAGCCTGCAGGGGGGGCTATCGGAAGCTTTCTTT. It yields the protein CASSLQGGLSEAFF.

This sequence joins TRBV30 and TRBJ2-1, with D unclear. Germline-derived CDR1 and CDR2 are GTSNPN and SVGIG (reference sequence). The germline V and J ends were trimmed by 3 bases and 6 bases, with 3 bases remaining between them. The CDR3 covers 10 residues. The CDR3 reads CAWRGNEQFF. The CDR3 DNA reads TGTGCCTGGAGGGGCAATGAGCAGTTCTTC.

Note on this clone: Different DNA sequences within this sample yield the same CDR3. V usage is TRBV7-9 and J usage is TRBJ1-5; D gene unclear. CDR1 is SEHNR, CDR2 FQNEAQ, per germline (reference sequence). V lost 5 bases, J lost 4 bases, and 6 bases lay in between. CDR3 length: 12 amino acids. CDR3 region: CASSLDNQPQHF. The CDR3 region has the DNA TGTGCCAGCAGCCTCGATAATCAGCCCCAGCATTTT. Full variable domain (outside the CDR3, taken from reference TRBV7-9 and TRBJ1-5): DTGVSQNPRHKITKRGQNVTFRCDPISEHNRLYWYRQTLGQGPEFLTYFQNEAQLEKSRLLSDRFSAERPKGSFSTLEIQRTEQGDSAMYLCASSLDNQPQHFGDGTRLSIL.

This rearrangement joins TRBV28 to TRBJ2-2, with 12 nucleotides matching TRBD2. Looked up from germline, CDR1 is MDHEN and CDR2 is SYDVKM. This CDR3 has 18 amino acids. J gave up 5 bases and V 5 bases, and 12 bases lay outside the gene matches. The CDR3 loop reads CASSELAGGGQNTGELFF. CDR3 bases: TGTGCCAGCAGTGAACTAGCGGGAGGCGGACAGAATACCGGGGAGCTGTTTTTT.

The genes are TRBV7-2 and TRBJ2-7; D is perhaps TRBD2 (6 bases). This CDR3 region has 15 residues. Trimming removed 5 bases at V and 4 bases at J, with 18 bases between. Germline values: CDR1 SGHTA, CDR2 FQGNSA. The CDR3 loop reads CASSPTATRRYEQYF. The DNA of the CDR3 is TGTGCCAGCAGCCCTACTGCGACTAGAAGGTACGAGCAGTACTTC.

The chain couples TRBV18 to TRBJ2-2, with 10 bases aligning to TRBD1. J lost 7 bases, V lost 6 bases, and 11 bases had no gene match. The CDR3 is made up of 16 amino acids. Germline CDR1 KGHSH, CDR2 LQKENI. CDR3 sequence: CASSDLDRGRYGELFF. The CDR3 DNA reads TGTGCCAGCTCTGACCTTGACAGGGGGCGATACGGGGAGCTGTTTTTT. The full variable domain, in which reference TRBV18 and TRBJ2-2 provide the parts outside the CDR3, is NAGVMQNPRHLVRRRGQEARLRCSPMKGHSHVYWYRQLPEEGLKFMVYLQKENIIDESGMPKERFSAEFPKEGPSILRIQQVVRGDSAAYFCASSDLDRGRYGELFFGEGSRLTVL.

A few counts support this clone. The chain employs TRBV7-2 and TRBJ1-2; D remains unclear. The V end lost 4 bases, the J end lost 3 bases, and 9 bases lay between the germline ends. The CDR3 runs 13 residues. The germline CDR1 and CDR2 sequences are SGHTA and FQGNSA. This chain's CDR3 is CASSSQAYYGYTF. The CDR3 DNA reads TGTGCCAGCAGCTCCCAGGCGTACTATGGCTACACCTTC.